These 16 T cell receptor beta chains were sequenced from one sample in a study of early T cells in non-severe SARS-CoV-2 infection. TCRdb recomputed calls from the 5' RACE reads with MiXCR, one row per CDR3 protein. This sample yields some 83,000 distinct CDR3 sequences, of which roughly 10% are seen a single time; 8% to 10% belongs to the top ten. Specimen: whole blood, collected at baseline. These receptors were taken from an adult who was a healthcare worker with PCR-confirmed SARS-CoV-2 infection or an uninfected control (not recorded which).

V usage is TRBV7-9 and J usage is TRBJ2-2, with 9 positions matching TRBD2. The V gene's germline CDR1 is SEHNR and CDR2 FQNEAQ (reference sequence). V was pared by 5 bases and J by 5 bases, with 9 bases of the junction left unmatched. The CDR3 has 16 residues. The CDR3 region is CASSQTSGVGTGELFF. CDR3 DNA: TGTGCCAGCAGCCAGACTAGCGGCGTTGGGACCGGGGAGCTGTTTTTT.

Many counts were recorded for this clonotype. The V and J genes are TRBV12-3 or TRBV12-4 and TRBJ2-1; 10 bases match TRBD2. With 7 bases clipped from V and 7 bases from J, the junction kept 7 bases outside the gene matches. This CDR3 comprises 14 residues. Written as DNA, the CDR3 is TGTGCCAGCATGAGCGGGAGGGCCGGAAATGAGCAGTTCTTC. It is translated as CASMSGRAGNEQFF.

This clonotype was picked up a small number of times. The CDR3 DNA follows: TGCGCCAGCAGCCAAAGGGGGCTAGCGGGGAACACAGATACGCAGTATTTT. This sequence encodes CASSQRGLAGNTDTQYF. The rearrangement uses TRBV4-1 and TRBJ2-3, with 9 bases that match TRBD2. In germline, CDR1 is MGHRA, CDR2 YSYEKL. The V and J ends lost 2 bases and 2 bases, in that order; junction bases with no gene match: 8. The CDR3 is 17 residues long.

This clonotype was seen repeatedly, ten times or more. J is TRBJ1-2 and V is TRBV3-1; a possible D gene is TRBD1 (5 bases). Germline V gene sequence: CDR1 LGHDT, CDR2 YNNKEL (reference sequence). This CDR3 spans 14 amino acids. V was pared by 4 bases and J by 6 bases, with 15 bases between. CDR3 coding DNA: TGTGCCAGCAGCCCAGGACACGGAGGACATGGCTACACCTTC. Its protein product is CASSPGHGGHGYTF.

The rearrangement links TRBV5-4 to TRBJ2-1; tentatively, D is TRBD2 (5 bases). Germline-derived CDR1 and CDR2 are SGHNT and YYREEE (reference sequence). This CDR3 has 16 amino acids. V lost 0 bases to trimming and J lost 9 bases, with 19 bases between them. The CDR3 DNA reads TGTGCCAGCAGCTTGGACGGCGGAGGCGGACCCCGTGAGCAGTTCTTC. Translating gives CASSLDGGGGPREQFF.

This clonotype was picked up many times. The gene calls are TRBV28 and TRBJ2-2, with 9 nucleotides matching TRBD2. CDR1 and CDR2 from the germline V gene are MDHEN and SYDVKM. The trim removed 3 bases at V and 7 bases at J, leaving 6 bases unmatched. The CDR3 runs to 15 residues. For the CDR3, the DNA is TGTGCCAGCAGTTTCGCGGGAGGGCGAGACGGGGAGCTGTTTTTT. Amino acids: CASSFAGGRDGELFF.

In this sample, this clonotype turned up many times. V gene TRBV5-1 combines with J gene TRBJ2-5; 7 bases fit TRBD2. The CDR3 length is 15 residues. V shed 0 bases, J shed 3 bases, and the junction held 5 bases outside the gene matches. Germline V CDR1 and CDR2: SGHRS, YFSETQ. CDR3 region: CASSLVSGTKETQYF. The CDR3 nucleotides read TGCGCCAGCAGCTTGGTCAGCGGGACCAAAGAGACCCAGTACTTC.

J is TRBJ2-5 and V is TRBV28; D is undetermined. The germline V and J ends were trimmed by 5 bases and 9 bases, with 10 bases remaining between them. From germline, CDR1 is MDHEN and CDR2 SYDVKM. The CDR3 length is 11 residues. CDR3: CASSTLSAQYF. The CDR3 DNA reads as TGTGCCAGCAGTACCCTTTCGGCCCAGTACTTC.

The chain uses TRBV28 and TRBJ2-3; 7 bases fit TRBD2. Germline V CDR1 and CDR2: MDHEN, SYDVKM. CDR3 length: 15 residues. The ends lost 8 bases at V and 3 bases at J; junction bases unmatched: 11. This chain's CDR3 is CASGRPGLLTDTQYF. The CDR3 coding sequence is TGTGCCAGCGGACGGCCGGGACTACTGACAGATACGCAGTATTTT.

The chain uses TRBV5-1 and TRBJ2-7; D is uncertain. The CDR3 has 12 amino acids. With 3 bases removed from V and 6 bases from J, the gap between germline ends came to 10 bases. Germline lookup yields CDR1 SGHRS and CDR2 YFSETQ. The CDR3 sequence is CASSSPVSEQYF. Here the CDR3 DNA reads TGCGCCAGCAGCTCCCCGGTAAGCGAGCAGTACTTC.

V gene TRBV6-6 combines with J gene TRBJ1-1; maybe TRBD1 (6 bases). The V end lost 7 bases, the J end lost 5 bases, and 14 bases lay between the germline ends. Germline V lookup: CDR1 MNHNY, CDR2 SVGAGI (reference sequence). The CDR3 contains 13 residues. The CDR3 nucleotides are TGTGCCAGCACCTACCAGGGGAAAACTGAAGCTTTCTTT. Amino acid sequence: CASTYQGKTEAFF.

CDR3 sequence (DNA): TGTGCCAGCAGTTTACAGGGACCTCTCGGGGAGCTGTTTTTT. It codes for CASSLQGPLGELFF. The J gene is TRBJ2-2, the V gene TRBV12-3 or TRBV12-4, with D perhaps matching TRBD1 or TRBD2 (5 bases each). V was trimmed by 2 bases and J by 7 bases, leaving 11 bases between them. The CDR3 length is 14 residues.

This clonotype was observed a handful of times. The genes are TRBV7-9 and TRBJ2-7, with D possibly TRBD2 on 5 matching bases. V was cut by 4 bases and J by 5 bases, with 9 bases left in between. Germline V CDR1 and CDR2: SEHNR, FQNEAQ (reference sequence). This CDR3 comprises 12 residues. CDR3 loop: CASSSRVDEQYF. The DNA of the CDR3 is TGTGCCAGCAGCTCGAGGGTAGACGAGCAGTACTTC.

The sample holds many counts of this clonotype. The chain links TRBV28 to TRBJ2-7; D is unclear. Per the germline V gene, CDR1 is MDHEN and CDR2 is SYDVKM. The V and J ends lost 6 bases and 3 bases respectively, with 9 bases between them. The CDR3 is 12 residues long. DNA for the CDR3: TGTGCCAGCAGCTACGGAGACTACGAGCAGTACTTC. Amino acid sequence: CASSYGDYEQYF.

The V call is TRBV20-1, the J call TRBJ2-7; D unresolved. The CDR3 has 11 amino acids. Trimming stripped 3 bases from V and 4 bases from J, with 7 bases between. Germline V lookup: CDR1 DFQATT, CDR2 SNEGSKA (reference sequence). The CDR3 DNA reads TGCAGTGCTAGGATCTTATACGAGCAGTACTTC. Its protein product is CSARILYEQYF.

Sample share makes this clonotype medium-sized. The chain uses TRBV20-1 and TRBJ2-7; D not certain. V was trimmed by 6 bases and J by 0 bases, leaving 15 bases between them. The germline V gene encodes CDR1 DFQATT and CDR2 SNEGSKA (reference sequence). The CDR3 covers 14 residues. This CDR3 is CSAQPDTNSYEQYF. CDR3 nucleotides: TGCAGTGCCCAACCCGACACCAACTCCTACGAGCAGTACTTC.